This paragraph reports one T cell receptor beta chain. The data were taken from a study of T-cell memory formation after mild COVID-19. TCRdb independently ran MiXCR on the 5' RACE reads; one entry per CDR3 protein. The sample includes 200,000 to 300,000 distinct CDR3 sequences, 15% seen only once; the top ten take about 2%. Sample: PBMCs or a T cell subset sorted from them (not recorded which). This clonotype originated in an adult woman who had mild COVID-19 (a few samples of this study predate the infection). Cell type and time point are not known.

CDR3 amino acids: CASRRGGQNSNQPQHF. Here the CDR3 DNA reads TGTGCCAGCAGACGGGGGGGACAGAATAGCAATCAGCCCCAGCATTTT. This chain links TRBV12-3 or TRBV12-4 with TRBJ1-5; 7 nucleotides match TRBD1. The CDR3 covers 16 residues. With 6 bases clipped from V and 0 bases from J, the junction kept 8 bases outside the gene matches.